The clone carrying this T cell receptor (beta chain) turned up a few times. The antigen is not known. This sample was taken from a study of T-cell memory formation after mild COVID-19. V lost 1 base to trimming and J lost 3 bases, with 6 bases between them. Per the germline V gene, CDR1 is LGHNA and CDR2 is YNFKEQ. The CDR3 covers 13 residues. TCRdb re-analysed the 5' RACE reads in MiXCR, keeping a single row per CDR3 protein. Of approximately 190,000 distinct CDR3 sequences in the sample, around 20% were seen once. General observations from the study: Pre-infection memory contained some responding clones, which suggested that cross-reactive memory had joined.

This rearrangement joins TRBV4-2 to TRBJ1-2; the D is unclear. This TCR was sampled from an adult woman who had mild COVID-19 (a few samples of this study predate the infection). Cell type and time point are not known. The sample taken for sequencing was PBMCs or a T cell subset sorted from them (not recorded which). The DNA of the CDR3 is TGTGCCAGCAGCCAAGCCGGCGACTATGGCTACACCTTC. Translated, it gives CASSQAGDYGYTF.